This entry concerns a single T cell receptor (beta chain). Its antigen is currently unknown. The record originates from a study of cytomegalovirus exposure and HLA in healthy donors. CDR1 SGHTA and CDR2 FQGNSA come from the germline V gene. CDR3 length equals 14 residues. Trimming cost V 0 bases and J 14 bases, with 14 bases left between them. The study, taken as a whole, reports: Later analysis identified a missense DCLRE1C variant that was linked to TCR beta V- and J-gene trimming. The Asian-associated ancestry cluster reportedly had fewer N-insertions than the approximately 670-donor mean in a later analysis.

Both 60 Vbeta primers and 13 Jbeta primers went into the PCR. The protocol was immunoSEQ multiplex PCR, while the TCRdb copy is restricted to in-frame clones and leaves out a portion. The table shows about 200,000 clones, with 79% occurring only once. The specimen sequenced was PBMCs. The chain uses TRBV7-2 and TRBJ1-6; TRBD1 might be the D (5 bases). The clonotype was recovered from a girl aged 10 to 17 in good health and CMV-seropositive. The CDR3 nucleotides are TGTGCCAGCAGCTTAGCGCGGGGCGACGGGACCCTCCACTTT. Protein product: CASSLARGDGTLHF.